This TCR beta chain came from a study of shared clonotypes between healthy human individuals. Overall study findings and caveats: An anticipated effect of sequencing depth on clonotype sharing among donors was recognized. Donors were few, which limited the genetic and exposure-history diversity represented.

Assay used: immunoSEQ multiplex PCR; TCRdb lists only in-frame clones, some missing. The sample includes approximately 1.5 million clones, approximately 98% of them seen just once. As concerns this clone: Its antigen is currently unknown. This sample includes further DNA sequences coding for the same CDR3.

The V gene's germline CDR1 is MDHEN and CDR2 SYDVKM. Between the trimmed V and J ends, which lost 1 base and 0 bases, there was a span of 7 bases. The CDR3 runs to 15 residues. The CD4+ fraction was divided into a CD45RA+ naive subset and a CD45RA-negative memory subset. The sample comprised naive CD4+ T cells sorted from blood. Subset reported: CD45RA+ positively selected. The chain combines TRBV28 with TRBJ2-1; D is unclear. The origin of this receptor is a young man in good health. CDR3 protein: CASSLSRSSYNEQFF. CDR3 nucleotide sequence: TGTGCCAGCAGTTTATCCAGGAGCTCCTACAATGAGCAGTTCTTC.